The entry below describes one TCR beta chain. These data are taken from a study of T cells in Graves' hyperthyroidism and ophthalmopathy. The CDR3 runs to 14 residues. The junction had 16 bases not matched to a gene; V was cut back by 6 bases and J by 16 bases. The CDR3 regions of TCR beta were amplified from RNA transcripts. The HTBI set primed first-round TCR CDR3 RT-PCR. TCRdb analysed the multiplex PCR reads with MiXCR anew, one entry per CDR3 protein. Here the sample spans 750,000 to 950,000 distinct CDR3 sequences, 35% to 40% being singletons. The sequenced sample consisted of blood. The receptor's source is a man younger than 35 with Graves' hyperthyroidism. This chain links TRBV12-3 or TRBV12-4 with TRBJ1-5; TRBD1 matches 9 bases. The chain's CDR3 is CASRSRDRDSSLHF. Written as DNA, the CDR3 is TGTGCCAGCAGAAGCCGGGACAGGGATAGCAGCCTACATTTT.